This T cell receptor beta chain was documented in a study of PD-L1 blockade in urothelial cancer. Study summary: Males with bladder-origin urothelial cancer made up about nine tenths of the roughly 29 patients. It was at 3 weeks (second dose) and 6 weeks after treatment start that blood was analyzed. Median blood clonality was approximately 0.08, with 80,000 to 100,000 unique TCRs.

Between 1 and 8 samples per patient were obtained, pretreatment and on-treatment. The germline gives CDR1 ENHRY, CDR2 SYGVKD. Trimming cost V 7 bases and J 8 bases; bases outside gene matches: 8. CDR3 length: 14 amino acids. The table came from immunoSEQ multiplex PCR; TCRdb's copy has only in-frame clones and leaves some out. The sample has approximately 100,000 clones; around 93% are singletons. This rearrangement joins TRBV10-3 to TRBJ1-2, with TRBD1 identical over 12 bases. The sample here was PBMCs, taken around atezolizumab (anti-PD-L1) treatment. This clonotype was sampled from a woman of 80 years or more with urothelial cancer. The CDR3 nucleotides read TGTGCCATCAAACCGGGACAGGGGGCGGGAGGCTACACCTTC. Its protein product is CAIKPGQGAGGYTF.